These 27 T cell receptor beta chains were sequenced from one sample in a study of shared clonotypes between healthy human individuals. CD45RO-negative CD8 cells positively selected for CCR7 made up the naive population, which excluded terminally differentiated effector memory CD45RA+ cells. Using immunoSEQ multiplex PCR, the repertoire was profiled, and TCRdb retains in-frame clones only, with some absent. The data contain about 680,000 clones, about 90% of them singletons. Material for sequencing was naive CD8+ T cells sorted from blood. All receptors come from a man between 25 and 39 years old in good health.

In this sample, this clone turned up a few times. The rearrangement joins TRBV7-9 to TRBJ2-7, with 8 bases matching TRBD1. There are 17 residues in the CDR3. CDR1 and CDR2 (germline): SEHNR, FQNEAQ (reference sequence). Losses at the gene ends were 1 base for V and 1 base for J; bases not matched to a gene: 9. The CDR3: CASSLGAGGQGSYEQYF. CDR3 nucleotide sequence: TGTGCCAGCAGCTTAGGGGCCGGTGGACAGGGTTCCTACGAGCAGTACTTC.

The V gene is TRBV27, the J gene TRBJ2-7; D remains unclear. Trimming cost V 5 bases and J 0 bases, with 8 bases left between them. The CDR3 consists of 13 residues. Germline V gene sequence: CDR1 MNHEY, CDR2 SMNVEV (reference sequence). CDR3 nucleotides: TGTGCCAGCAGTCCGCCAACCTCCTACGAGCAGTACTTC. This translates into CASSPPTSYEQYF.

In DNA, the CDR3 is TGTGCCAGCAGTGGTGCTGATTACAATGAGCAGTTCTTC. Its translation: CASSGADYNEQFF. The rearrangement links TRBV2 to TRBJ2-1; the D is unclear. Trimming took off 4 bases at V and 4 bases at J, with 8 bases between the two ends. Germline CDR1 is SNHLY and CDR2 is FYNNEI. This CDR3 contains 13 residues.

CDR3 sequence reads: CASITFGSSTDTQYF. CDR3 bases: TGTGCCAGCATTACTTTTGGGAGTAGCACAGATACGCAGTATTTT. The rearrangement joins TRBV6-1 to TRBJ2-3, with a tentative D call TRBD2 (5 bases). V was trimmed by 7 bases and J by 0 bases, leaving 14 bases between them. The CDR3 loop spans 15 amino acids. Germline-derived CDR1 and CDR2 are MNHNS and SASEGT.

The genes are TRBV2 and TRBJ2-7; TRBD2 aligns across 12 bases. V was clipped by 6 bases and J by 3 bases; unmatched bases: 6. CDR1 and CDR2 (germline): SNHLY, FYNNEI. This CDR3 has 15 residues. CDR3 DNA sequence: TGTGCCAGCAGCCCTCTAGCGGGAGGGCTCTACGAGCAGTACTTC. It yields the protein CASSPLAGGLYEQYF. The variable domain in full, with the rest retrieved from reference TRBV2 and TRBJ2-7, is EPEVTQTPSHQVTQMGQEVILRCVPISNHLYFYWYRQILGQKVEFLVSFYNNEISEKSEIFDDQFSVERPDGSNFTLKIRSTKLEDSAMYFCASSPLAGGLYEQYFGPGTRLTVT.

This chain connects TRBV11-3 to TRBJ2-7, with D possibly TRBD1 on 6 matching bases. This CDR3 comprises 14 residues. Germline CDR1 reads SGHNT; CDR2 reads YENEEA. V was shortened by 5 bases and J by 2 bases, with 13 bases between the two germline ends. CDR3 nucleotides: TGTGCCAGCAGCCCACAGGGTCGCCCCTACGAGCAGTACTTC. Amino acid sequence: CASSPQGRPYEQYF.

CDR3 DNA sequence: TGCGCCAGCGGCGGTTTAGGGAGTAGCACAGATACGCAGTATTTT. It translates to CASGGLGSSTDTQYF. The chain couples TRBV10-1 to TRBJ2-3; the D gene is possibly TRBD2 (5 bases). The CDR3 covers 15 residues. The germline V and J ends were trimmed by 8 bases and 0 bases, with 15 bases remaining between them. CDR1 is WNHNN and CDR2 is SYGVQD in the germline V gene (reference sequence).

The chain recombines TRBV6-5 with TRBJ1-1, with D uncertain. This CDR3 spans 14 amino acids. CDR1 and CDR2 from the germline V gene are MNHEY and SVGAGI. V was cut by 2 bases and J by 1 base, with 8 bases left in between. This CDR3 is CASSYRTENTEAFF. CDR3 DNA: TGTGCCAGCAGTTACCGAACAGAGAACACTGAAGCTTTCTTT.

The chain employs TRBV4-1 and TRBJ2-2; 8 bases are a match to TRBD1. V was clipped by 2 bases and J by 5 bases; unmatched bases: 10. The CDR3 covers 17 residues. Per the germline V gene, CDR1 is MGHRA and CDR2 is YSYEKL. The CDR3 DNA reads TGCGCCAGCAGCCAATCACCGGCAGGGGGCGATACCGGGGAGCTGTTTTTT. This sequence encodes CASSQSPAGGDTGELFF.

The V gene is TRBV27, the J gene TRBJ1-3; TRBD1 might be the D (6 bases). The CDR3 extends over 14 amino acids. CDR1 and CDR2 (germline): MNHEY, SMNVEV (reference sequence). V lost 6 bases and J 2 bases, leaving 11 bases between the germline ends. In DNA form, the CDR3 reads TGTGCCAGCAGCCCGCAGGGGACTGGAAACACCATATATTTT. Its protein is CASSPQGTGNTIYF.

This clone was found once. The rearrangement uses TRBV7-9 and TRBJ2-7, with unresolved D. V lost 8 bases to trimming and J lost 0 bases, with 2 bases between them. The CDR3 consists of 10 residues. Germline V lookup: CDR1 SEHNR, CDR2 FQNEAQ (reference sequence). The CDR3 bases are TGTGCCAGCGGCTCCTACGAGCAGTACTTC. It translates to CASGSYEQYF. Based on the CDR3 plus reference TRBV7-9 and TRBJ2-7, the full variable domain is DTGVSQNPRHKITKRGQNVTFRCDPISEHNRLYWYRQTLGQGPEFLTYFQNEAQLEKSRLLSDRFSAERPKGSFSTLEIQRTEQGDSAMYLCASGSYEQYFGPGTRLTVT.

The CDR3 loop is CASSLRQGVSGLNYGYTF. The CDR3 DNA is TGCGCCAGCAGCCTCCGACAGGGTGTGTCTGGCTTAAACTATGGCTACACCTTC. The J gene is TRBJ1-2, the V gene TRBV5-1; 7 nucleotides match TRBD1. Germline-derived CDR1 and CDR2 are SGHRS and YFSETQ. The CDR3 contains 18 residues. V was clipped by 4 bases and J by 2 bases; unmatched bases: 17.

The chain couples TRBV19 to TRBJ1-4; possible D gene TRBD1, 5 bases. Per the germline V gene, CDR1 is LNHDA and CDR2 is SQIVND (reference sequence). The CDR3 has 15 amino acids. V lost 3 bases, J lost 8 bases, and 16 bases lay in between. The DNA for the CDR3 is TGTGCCAGTAGTATTTGGGCAGACGAGGGGGAAAAACTGTTTTTT. Its translation: CASSIWADEGEKLFF.

This chain uses TRBV7-8 with TRBJ2-3; D is ambiguous. The CDR3 totals 15 residues. CDR1 and CDR2 (germline): SGHVS, FQNEAQ. With 1 base removed from V and 7 bases from J, the gap between germline ends came to 15 bases. The CDR3 loop is CASSLVLTLMNTQYF. Written as DNA, the CDR3 is TGTGCCAGCAGCTTAGTCTTAACGCTTATGAATACGCAGTATTTT.

The genes are TRBV6-1 and TRBJ2-7; tentative D call: TRBD2 (5 bases). The CDR3 totals 15 residues. CDR1 is MNHNS and CDR2 is SASEGT in the germline V gene. With 8 bases removed from V and 4 bases from J, the gap between germline ends came to 21 bases. The CDR3 DNA sequence: TGTGCCAGCTCTGAACGGGGTCTAGGAGGATACGAGCAGTACTTC. Translating it yields CASSERGLGGYEQYF.

V and J are TRBV4-3 and TRBJ1-1; D remains ambiguous. The germline V gene encodes CDR1 LGHNA and CDR2 YSLEER. The CDR3 consists of 12 residues. Trimming pared 8 bases from V and 1 base from J, leaving 8 bases between. The CDR3 coding sequence is TGCGCCAGCCCCCAACGGAACACTGAAGCTTTCTTT. This translates into CASPQRNTEAFF.

The J gene is TRBJ1-4, the V gene TRBV10-1; 9 nucleotides align to TRBD1. CDR1 WNHNN and CDR2 SYGVQD come from the germline V gene (reference sequence). V dropped 11 bases and J dropped 4; count of bases not matched to a gene: 11. The CDR3 consists of 15 residues. The CDR3 sequence: CAPGPGQGLNEKLFF. CDR3 in DNA: TGCGCCCCGGGTCCGGGACAGGGTCTTAATGAAAAACTGTTTTTT.

The chain links TRBV14 to TRBJ2-4; a possible D gene is TRBD2 (6 bases). The CDR3 sequence is 13 residues long. CDR1 SGHDN and CDR2 FVKESK come from the germline V gene. V lost 4 bases to trimming and J lost 7 bases, with 11 bases between them. CDR3 nucleotides: TGTGCCAGCAGCCTAGTCCGGGGGAACATTCAGTACTTC. Amino acid sequence: CASSLVRGNIQYF.

A note on this clone: The same CDR3 also results from other DNA sequences found in this sample. The chain carries TRBV27 and TRBJ2-7; D is undetermined. The ends were cut back, 3 bases at V and 5 bases at J, with 8 bases in the middle. Germline CDR1 reads MNHEY; CDR2 reads SMNVEV (reference sequence). CDR3 length equals 12 residues. The CDR3 protein is CASSFPGDEQYF. As DNA, the CDR3 is TGTGCCAGCAGTTTCCCGGGCGACGAGCAGTACTTC.

This chain uses TRBV6-5 with TRBJ2-1; 10 bases are shared with TRBD2. The CDR3 totals 13 residues. V was pared by 4 bases and J by 10 bases, with 4 bases of the junction left unmatched. Germline CDR1 MNHEY, CDR2 SVGAGI. CDR3 sequence: CASSFLAGEEQFF. CDR3 sequence (DNA): TGTGCCAGCAGTTTTCTAGCGGGAGAGGAGCAGTTCTTC.

This chain links TRBV2 with TRBJ2-7; D may correspond to TRBD1 or TRBD2 (5 bases each). Germline V gene data show CDR1 as SNHLY and CDR2 as FYNNEI. The V end lost 6 bases, the J end lost 5 bases, and 23 bases lay between the germline ends. CDR3 length equals 16 residues. The CDR3 DNA reads TGTGCCAGCAGGGCTCTACGAGGGACCGAAAGCAACGAGCAGTACTTC. Protein product: CASRALRGTESNEQYF.

The rearrangement uses TRBV5-1 and TRBJ2-1, with D unresolved. The length of the CDR3 is 13 residues. The V end lost 4 bases, the J end lost 7 bases, and 12 bases lay between the germline ends. Germline lookup yields CDR1 SGHRS and CDR2 YFSETQ. The CDR3 here is CASSTEMGNEQFF. The CDR3 region has the DNA TGCGCCAGCAGCACCGAAATGGGTAATGAGCAGTTCTTC.

Regarding this clone: The same CDR3 also results from other DNA sequences found in this sample. The chain has TRBV11-2 and TRBJ2-1; the D is unclear. The V end was cut by 3 bases, the J end by 7 bases, with 4 bases between. Germline V gene sequence: CDR1 SGHAT, CDR2 FQNNGV. This CDR3 comprises 11 residues. This CDR3 is CASSLTNEQFF. CDR3 in DNA: TGTGCCAGCAGCTTGACGAATGAGCAGTTCTTC. The whole variable domain, remainder taken from reference TRBV11-2 and TRBJ2-1, is EAGVAQSPRYKIIEKRQSVAFWCNPISGHATLYWYQQILGQGPKLLIQFQNNGVVDDSQLPKDRFSAERLKGVDSTLKIQPAKLEDSAVYLCASSLTNEQFFGPGTRLTVL.

The rearrangement uses TRBV10-3 and TRBJ2-7, with TRBD2 matching 13 bases. The germline V gene has CDR1 ENHRY and CDR2 SYGVKD. This CDR3 has 14 residues. The V segment lost 7 bases and the J segment 3 bases; nucleotides outside the gene matches: 3. The CDR3: CAINTSGRVYEQYF. CDR3 nucleotides: TGTGCCATCAACACTAGCGGGAGGGTCTACGAGCAGTACTTC.

The chain links TRBV9 to TRBJ1-4, with D possibly matching TRBD1 (5 bases). The V and J ends lost 0 bases and 4 bases respectively, with 10 bases between them. Germline V gives CDR1 SGDLS, CDR2 YYNGEE. The CDR3 has 15 amino acids. CDR3 DNA: TGTGCCAGCAGCGTAGAAGACAGTTATAATGAAAAACTGTTTTTT. Amino acids: CASSVEDSYNEKLFF.

Regarding this clone: Other nucleotide sequences from this sample produce the same CDR3. V and J are TRBV7-9 and TRBJ2-7; 11 positions agree with TRBD2. CDR3 length: 13 residues. Germline lookup yields CDR1 SEHNR and CDR2 FQNEAQ (reference sequence). With V trimmed by 9 bases and J by 4 bases, 5 bases remained unmatched. CDR3 protein: CASSGTSGYEQYF. The DNA for the CDR3 is TGTGCCAGTTCTGGGACTAGCGGATACGAGCAGTACTTC.

The chain uses TRBV7-2 and TRBJ2-3; the match to TRBD2 covers 11 bases. There are 17 residues in the CDR3. V shed 4 bases, J shed 4 bases, and the junction held 10 bases outside the gene matches. CDR1 SGHTA and CDR2 FQGNSA come from the germline V gene. The CDR3 is CASSSVWGSGRADTQYF. Written as DNA, the CDR3 is TGTGCCAGCAGCTCCGTTTGGGGTAGCGGGAGGGCAGATACGCAGTATTTT.